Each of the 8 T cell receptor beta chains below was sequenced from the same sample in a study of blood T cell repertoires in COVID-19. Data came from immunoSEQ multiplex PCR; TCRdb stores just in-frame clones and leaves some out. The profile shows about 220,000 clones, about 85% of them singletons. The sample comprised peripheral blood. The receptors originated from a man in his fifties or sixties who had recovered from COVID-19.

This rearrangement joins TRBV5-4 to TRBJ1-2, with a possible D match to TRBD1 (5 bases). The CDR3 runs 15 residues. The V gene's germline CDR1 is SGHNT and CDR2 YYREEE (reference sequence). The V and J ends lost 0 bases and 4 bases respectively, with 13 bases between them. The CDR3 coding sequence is TGTGCCAGCAGCTTGGGGGGACTGAATAGCTATGGCTACACCTTC. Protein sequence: CASSLGGLNSYGYTF.

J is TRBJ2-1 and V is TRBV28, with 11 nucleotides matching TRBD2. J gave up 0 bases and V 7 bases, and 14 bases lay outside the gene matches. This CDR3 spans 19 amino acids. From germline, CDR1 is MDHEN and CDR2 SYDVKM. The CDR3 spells CASNRPGLAGGSSYNEQFF. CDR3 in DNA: TGTGCCAGCAACCGCCCGGGGCTAGCGGGAGGAAGCTCCTACAATGAGCAGTTCTTC. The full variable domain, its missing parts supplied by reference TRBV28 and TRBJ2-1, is DVKVTQSSRYLVKRTGEKVFLECVQDMDHENMFWYRQDPGLGLRLIYFSYDVKMKEKGDIPEGYSVSREKKERFSLILESASTNQTSMYLCASNRPGLAGGSSYNEQFFGPGTRLTVL.

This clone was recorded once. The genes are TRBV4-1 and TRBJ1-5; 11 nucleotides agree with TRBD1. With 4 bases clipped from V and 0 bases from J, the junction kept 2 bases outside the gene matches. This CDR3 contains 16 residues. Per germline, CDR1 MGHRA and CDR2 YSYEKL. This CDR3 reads CASSPGTGGSNQPQHF. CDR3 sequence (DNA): TGCGCCAGCAGCCCCGGGACAGGGGGTAGCAATCAGCCCCAGCATTTT.

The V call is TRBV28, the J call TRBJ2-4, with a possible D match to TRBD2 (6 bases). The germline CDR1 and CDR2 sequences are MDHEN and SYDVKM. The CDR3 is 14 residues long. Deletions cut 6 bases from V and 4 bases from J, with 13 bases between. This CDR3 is CASRGVGSKNIQYF. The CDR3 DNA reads TGTGCCAGCAGGGGTGTCGGGAGTAAAAACATTCAGTACTTC. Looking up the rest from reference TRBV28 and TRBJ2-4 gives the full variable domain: DVKVTQSSRYLVKRTGEKVFLECVQDMDHENMFWYRQDPGLGLRLIYFSYDVKMKEKGDIPEGYSVSREKKERFSLILESASTNQTSMYLCASRGVGSKNIQYFGAGTRLSVL.

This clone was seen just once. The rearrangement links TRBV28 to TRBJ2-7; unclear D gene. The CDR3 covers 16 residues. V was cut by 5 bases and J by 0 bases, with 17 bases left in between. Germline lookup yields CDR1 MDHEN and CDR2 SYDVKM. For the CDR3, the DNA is TGTGCCAGCAGTCCCCTCGGGTTACGGAGCTCCTACGAGCAGTACTTC. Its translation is CASSPLGLRSSYEQYF. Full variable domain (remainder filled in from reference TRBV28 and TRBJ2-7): DVKVTQSSRYLVKRTGEKVFLECVQDMDHENMFWYRQDPGLGLRLIYFSYDVKMKEKGDIPEGYSVSREKKERFSLILESASTNQTSMYLCASSPLGLRSSYEQYFGPGTRLTVT.

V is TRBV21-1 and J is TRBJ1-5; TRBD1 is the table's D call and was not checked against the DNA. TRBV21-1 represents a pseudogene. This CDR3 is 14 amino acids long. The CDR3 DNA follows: TGTGCCAGCAGCAATACTCAGGGCAATCAGCCCCAGCATTTT. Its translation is CASSNTQGNQPQHF.

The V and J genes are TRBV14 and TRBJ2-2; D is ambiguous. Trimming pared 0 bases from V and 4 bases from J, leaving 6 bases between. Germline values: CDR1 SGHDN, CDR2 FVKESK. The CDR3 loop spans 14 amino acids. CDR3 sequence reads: CASSQEGRTGELFF. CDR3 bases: TGTGCCAGCAGCCAAGAGGGCCGCACCGGGGAGCTGTTTTTT.

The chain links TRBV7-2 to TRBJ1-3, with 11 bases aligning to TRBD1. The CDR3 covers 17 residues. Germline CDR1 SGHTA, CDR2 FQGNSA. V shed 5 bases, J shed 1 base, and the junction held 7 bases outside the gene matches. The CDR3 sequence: CASSPTGTGGSGNTIYF. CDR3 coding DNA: TGTGCCAGCAGCCCAACCGGGACAGGGGGGTCTGGAAACACCATATATTTT.